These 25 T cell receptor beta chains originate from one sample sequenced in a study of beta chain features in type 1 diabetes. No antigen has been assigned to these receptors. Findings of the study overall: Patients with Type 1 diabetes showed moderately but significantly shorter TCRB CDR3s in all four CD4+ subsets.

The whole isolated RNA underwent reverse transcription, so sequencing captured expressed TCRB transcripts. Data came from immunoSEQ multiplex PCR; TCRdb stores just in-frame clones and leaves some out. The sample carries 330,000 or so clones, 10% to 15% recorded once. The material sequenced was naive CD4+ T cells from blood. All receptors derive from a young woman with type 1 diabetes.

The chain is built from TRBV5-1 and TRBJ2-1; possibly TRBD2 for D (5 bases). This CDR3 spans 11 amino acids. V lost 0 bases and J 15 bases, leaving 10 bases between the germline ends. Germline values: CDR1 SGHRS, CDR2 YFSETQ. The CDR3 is CASSLDGVGFF. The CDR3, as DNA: TGCGCCAGCAGCTTGGACGGGGTGGGGTTCTTC.

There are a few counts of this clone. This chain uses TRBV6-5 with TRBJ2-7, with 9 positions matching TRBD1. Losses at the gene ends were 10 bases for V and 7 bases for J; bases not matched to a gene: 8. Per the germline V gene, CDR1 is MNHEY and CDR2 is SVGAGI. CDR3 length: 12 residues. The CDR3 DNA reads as TGTGCCACCAGACAGGGGGTTCGGGAGCAGTACTTC. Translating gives CATRQGVREQYF.

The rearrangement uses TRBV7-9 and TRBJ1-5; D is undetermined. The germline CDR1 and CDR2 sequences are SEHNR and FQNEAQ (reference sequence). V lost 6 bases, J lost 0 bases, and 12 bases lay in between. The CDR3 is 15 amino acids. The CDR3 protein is CASRPDGGSNQPQHF. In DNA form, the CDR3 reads TGTGCCAGCAGACCAGACGGAGGTAGCAATCAGCCCCAGCATTTT.

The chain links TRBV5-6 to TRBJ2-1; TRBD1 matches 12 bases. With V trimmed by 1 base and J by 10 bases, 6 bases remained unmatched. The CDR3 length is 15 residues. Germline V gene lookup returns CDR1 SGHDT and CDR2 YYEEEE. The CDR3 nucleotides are TGTGCCAGCAGCTTGCAGGGGACAGGGGGCTCAGAGCAGTTCTTC. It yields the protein CASSLQGTGGSEQFF.

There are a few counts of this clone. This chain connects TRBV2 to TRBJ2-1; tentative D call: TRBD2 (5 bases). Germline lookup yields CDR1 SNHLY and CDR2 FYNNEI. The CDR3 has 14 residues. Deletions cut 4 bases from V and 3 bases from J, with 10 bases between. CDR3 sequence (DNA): TGTGCCAGCAGTGTTAACGGAGGCTACAATGAGCAGTTCTTC. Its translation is CASSVNGGYNEQFF.

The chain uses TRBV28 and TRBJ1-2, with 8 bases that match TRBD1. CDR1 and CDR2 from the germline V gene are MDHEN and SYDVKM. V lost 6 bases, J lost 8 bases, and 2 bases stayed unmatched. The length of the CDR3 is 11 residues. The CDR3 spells CASRTGVGYTF. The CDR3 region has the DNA TGTGCCAGCAGGACAGGGGTAGGCTACACCTTC.

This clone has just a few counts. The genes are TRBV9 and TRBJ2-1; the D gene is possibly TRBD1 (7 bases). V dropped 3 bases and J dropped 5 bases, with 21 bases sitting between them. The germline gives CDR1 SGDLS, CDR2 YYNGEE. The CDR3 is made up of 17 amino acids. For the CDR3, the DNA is TGTGCCAGCAGCGGCGGAGGGGGCCCTCCAATAAACAATGAGCAGTTCTTC. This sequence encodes CASSGGGGPPINNEQFF.

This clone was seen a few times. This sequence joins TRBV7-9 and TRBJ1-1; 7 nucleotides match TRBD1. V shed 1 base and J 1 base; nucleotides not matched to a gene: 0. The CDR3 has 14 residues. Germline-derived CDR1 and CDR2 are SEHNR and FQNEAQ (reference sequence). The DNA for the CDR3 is TGTGCCAGCAGCTTAGGGACAGGGAACACTGAAGCTTTCTTT. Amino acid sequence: CASSLGTGNTEAFF. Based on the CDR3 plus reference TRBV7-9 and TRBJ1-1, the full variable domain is DTGVSQNPRHKITKRGQNVTFRCDPISEHNRLYWYRQTLGQGPEFLTYFQNEAQLEKSRLLSDRFSAERPKGSFSTLEIQRTEQGDSAMYLCASSLGTGNTEAFFGQGTRLTVV.

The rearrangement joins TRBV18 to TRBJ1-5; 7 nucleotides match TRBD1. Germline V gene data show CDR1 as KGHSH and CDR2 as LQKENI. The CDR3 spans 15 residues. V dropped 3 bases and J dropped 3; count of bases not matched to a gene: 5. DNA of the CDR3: TGTGCCAGCTCACCTACACAGGGGAACAATCAGCCCCAGCATTTT. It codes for CASSPTQGNNQPQHF. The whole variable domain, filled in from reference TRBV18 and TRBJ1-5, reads NAGVMQNPRHLVRRRGQEARLRCSPMKGHSHVYWYRQLPEEGLKFMVYLQKENIIDESGMPKERFSAEFPKEGPSILRIQQVVRGDSAAYFCASSPTQGNNQPQHFGDGTRLSIL.

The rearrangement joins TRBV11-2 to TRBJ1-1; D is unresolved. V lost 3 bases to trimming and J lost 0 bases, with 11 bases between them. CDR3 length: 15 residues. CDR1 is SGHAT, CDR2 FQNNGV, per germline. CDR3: CASSFLETMNTEAFF. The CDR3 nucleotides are TGTGCCAGCAGCTTTTTGGAGACCATGAACACTGAAGCTTTCTTT.

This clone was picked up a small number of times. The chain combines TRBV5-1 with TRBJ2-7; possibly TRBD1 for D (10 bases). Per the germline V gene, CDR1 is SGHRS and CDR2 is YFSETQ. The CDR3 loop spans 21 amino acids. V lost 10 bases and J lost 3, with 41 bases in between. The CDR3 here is CAAPAAWPGQGDLREGYEQYF. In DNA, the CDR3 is TGCGCCGCCCCAGCAGCTTGGCCCGGACAGGGGGATTTGCGGGAGGGCTACGAGCAGTACTTC.

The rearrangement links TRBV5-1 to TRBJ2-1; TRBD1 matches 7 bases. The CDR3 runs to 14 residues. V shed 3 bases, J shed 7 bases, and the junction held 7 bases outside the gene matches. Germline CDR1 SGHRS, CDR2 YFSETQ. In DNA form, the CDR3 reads TGCGCCAGCAGCTCCGGGGACAGCACGAATGAGCAGTTCTTC. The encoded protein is CASSSGDSTNEQFF.

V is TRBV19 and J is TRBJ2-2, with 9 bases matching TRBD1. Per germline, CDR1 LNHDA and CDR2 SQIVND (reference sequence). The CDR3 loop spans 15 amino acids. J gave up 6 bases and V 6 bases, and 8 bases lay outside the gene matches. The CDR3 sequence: CASRPGQGGSGELFF. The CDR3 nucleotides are TGTGCCAGTAGGCCGGGACAGGGTGGTTCCGGGGAGCTGTTTTTT.

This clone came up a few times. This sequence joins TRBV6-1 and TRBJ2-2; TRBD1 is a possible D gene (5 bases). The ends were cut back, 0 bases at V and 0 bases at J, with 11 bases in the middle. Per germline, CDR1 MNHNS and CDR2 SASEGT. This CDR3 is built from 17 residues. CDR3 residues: CASSEAADIANTGELFF. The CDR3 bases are TGTGCCAGCAGTGAAGCGGCGGACATCGCGAACACCGGGGAGCTGTTTTTT.

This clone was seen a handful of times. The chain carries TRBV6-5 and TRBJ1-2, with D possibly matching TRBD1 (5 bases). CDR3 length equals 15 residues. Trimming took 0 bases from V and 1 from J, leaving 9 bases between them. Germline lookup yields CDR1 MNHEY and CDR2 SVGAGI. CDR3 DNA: TGTGCCAGCAGTTACTCGGTGACAGATAACTATGGCTACACCTTC. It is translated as CASSYSVTDNYGYTF.

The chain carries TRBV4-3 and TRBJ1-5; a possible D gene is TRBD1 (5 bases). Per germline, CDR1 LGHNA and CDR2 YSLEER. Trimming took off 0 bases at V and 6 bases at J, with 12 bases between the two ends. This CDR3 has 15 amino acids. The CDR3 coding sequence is TGCGCCAGCAGCCAAGATAGAGGCGGGGGTCAGCCCCAGCATTTT. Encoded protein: CASSQDRGGGQPQHF.

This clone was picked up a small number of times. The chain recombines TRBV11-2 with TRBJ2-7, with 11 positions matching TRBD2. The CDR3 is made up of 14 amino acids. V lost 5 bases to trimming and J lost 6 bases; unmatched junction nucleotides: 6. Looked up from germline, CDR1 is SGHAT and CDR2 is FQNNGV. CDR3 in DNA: TGTGCCAGCAGCGCGAGACTAGCGGGGAGCGAGCAGTACTTC. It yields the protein CASSARLAGSEQYF.

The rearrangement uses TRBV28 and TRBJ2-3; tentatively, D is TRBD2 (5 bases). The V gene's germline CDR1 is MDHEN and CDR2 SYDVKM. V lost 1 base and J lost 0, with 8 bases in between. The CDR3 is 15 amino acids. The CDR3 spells CASSLSGISTDTQYF. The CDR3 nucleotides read TGTGCCAGCAGTTTATCCGGGATAAGCACAGATACGCAGTATTTT.

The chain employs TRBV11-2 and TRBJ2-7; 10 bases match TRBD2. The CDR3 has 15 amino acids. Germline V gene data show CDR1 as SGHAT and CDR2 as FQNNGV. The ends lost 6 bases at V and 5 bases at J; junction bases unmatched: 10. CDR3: CASRSLAGRGHEQYF. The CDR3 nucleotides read TGTGCCAGCAGGTCACTAGCGGGGAGAGGACACGAGCAGTACTTC. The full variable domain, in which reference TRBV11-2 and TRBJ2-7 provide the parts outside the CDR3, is EAGVAQSPRYKIIEKRQSVAFWCNPISGHATLYWYQQILGQGPKLLIQFQNNGVVDDSQLPKDRFSAERLKGVDSTLKIQPAKLEDSAVYLCASRSLAGRGHEQYFGPGTRLTVT.

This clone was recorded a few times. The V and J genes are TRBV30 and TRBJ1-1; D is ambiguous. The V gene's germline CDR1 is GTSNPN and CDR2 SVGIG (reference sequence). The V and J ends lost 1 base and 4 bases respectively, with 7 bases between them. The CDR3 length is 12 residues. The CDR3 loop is CAWSDEGTEAFF. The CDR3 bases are TGTGCCTGGAGTGATGAGGGCACTGAAGCTTTCTTT.

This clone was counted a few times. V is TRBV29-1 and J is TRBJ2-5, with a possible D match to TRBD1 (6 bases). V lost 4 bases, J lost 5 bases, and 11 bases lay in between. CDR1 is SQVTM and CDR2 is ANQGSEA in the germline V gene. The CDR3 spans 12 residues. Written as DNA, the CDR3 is TGCAGCGTTGCCTGGGGGCAGGAGACCCAGTACTTC. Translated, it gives CSVAWGQETQYF.

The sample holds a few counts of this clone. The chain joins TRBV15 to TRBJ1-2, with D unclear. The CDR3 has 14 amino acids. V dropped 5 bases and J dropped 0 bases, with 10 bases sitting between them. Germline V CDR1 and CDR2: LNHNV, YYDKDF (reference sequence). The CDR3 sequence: CATSPGWTNYGYTF. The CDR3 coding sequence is TGTGCCACCAGCCCCGGGTGGACTAACTATGGCTACACCTTC.

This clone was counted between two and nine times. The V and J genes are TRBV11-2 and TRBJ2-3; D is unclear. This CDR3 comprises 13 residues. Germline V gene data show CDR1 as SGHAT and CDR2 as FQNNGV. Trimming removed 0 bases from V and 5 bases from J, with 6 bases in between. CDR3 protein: CASSLDREDTQYF. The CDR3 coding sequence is TGTGCCAGCAGCTTAGATAGAGAAGATACGCAGTATTTT.

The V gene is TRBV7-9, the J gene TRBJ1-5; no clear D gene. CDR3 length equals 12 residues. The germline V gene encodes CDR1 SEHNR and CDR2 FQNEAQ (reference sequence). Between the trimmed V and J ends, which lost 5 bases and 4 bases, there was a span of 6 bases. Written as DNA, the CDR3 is TGTGCCAGCAGCCAGGCGAATCAGCCCCAGCATTTT. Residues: CASSQANQPQHF. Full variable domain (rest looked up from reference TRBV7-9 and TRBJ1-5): DTGVSQNPRHKITKRGQNVTFRCDPISEHNRLYWYRQTLGQGPEFLTYFQNEAQLEKSRLLSDRFSAERPKGSFSTLEIQRTEQGDSAMYLCASSQANQPQHFGDGTRLSIL.

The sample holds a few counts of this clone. The CDR3 is CASGDPSLYEQYF. For the CDR3, the DNA is TGTGCCAGCGGTGATCCGAGTCTCTACGAGCAGTACTTC. The chain recombines TRBV7-8 with TRBJ2-7; no definite D call. Trimming removed 8 bases from V and 3 bases from J, with 14 bases in between. The CDR3 consists of 13 residues. Germline CDR1 SGHVS, CDR2 FQNEAQ.